This T cell receptor (beta chain) was recorded in a study of cytomegalovirus exposure and HLA in healthy donors. The germline V gene encodes CDR1 SGDLS and CDR2 YYNGEE. The CDR3 has 15 residues. The V segment lost 2 bases and the J segment 7 bases; nucleotides outside the gene matches: 10. The PCR used 60 Vbeta and 13 Jbeta primers. Here immunoSEQ multiplex PCR was the method, and the copy in TCRdb shows in-frame clones only, minus some. Altogether about 150,000 clones are present, roughly 83% being singletons, with the ten largest covering about 8.3%. The chain has TRBV9 and TRBJ1-1, with 8 nucleotides matching TRBD1. Sample: PBMCs. This TCR came from a young man in good health and CMV-seropositive. The CDR3 protein is CASSVDGDRSDEAFF. The CDR3 DNA follows: TGTGCCAGCAGCGTTGATGGGGACAGGTCCGATGAAGCTTTCTTT. Variable domain in full (rest from reference TRBV9 and TRBJ1-1): DSGVTQTPKHLITATGQRVTLRCSPRSGDLSVYWYQQSLDQGLQFLIQYYNGEERAKGNILERFSAQQFPDLHSELNLSSLELGDSALYFCASSVDGDRSDEAFFGQGTRLTVV.